Described below is a single TCR beta chain sequence and its context. This clonotype was counted at least ten times. No cognate antigen has been identified for it. The record has no base qualities; no much larger clone is one base away. Explained via the paper, the treatment or condition label denotes: in vitro stimulation with specific CMV peptide epitopes to enrich CMV-specific T cells. Taken from cysteine to phenylalanine, the CDR3 has 14 residues. Just the 42-base CDR3 DNA is kept, in frame starting at base 1. Per the germline V gene, SGHTA is the CDR1 and FQGNSA is the CDR2. Between the V and J ends, shortened by 3 bases and 2 bases respectively, the junction contains 11 bases. This record comes from a study of T cell repertoires in cytomegalovirus infection (dated 2019 in TCRdb). Looking at the study overall: Recently identified HLA-C-restricted CMV epitopes, whose presentation resists viral immunomodulation, were targeted by peptide stimulations together with well-studied HLA-B-restricted epitopes. Donor HLA type was relevant to the analysis, because carriage of CMV infection together with the matching HLA type was indicated by public TCR beta signatures.

Study-level results and caveats: In the ex vivo response, HLA-C-restricted CMV-specific TCR beta clonotypes were dominant, and in two of eight donors the single most frequent clonotype came from this HLA-C-restricted group. Cumulative frequency of public TCR beta family members discriminated carriers of CMV infection plus the relevant HLA type in this cohort and an independent approximately 350-donor cohort.

The sample was run on an Illumina HiSeq 1500. Clones were called with MiXCR by TCRdb after fastp trimmed the public reads at Q25, and only in-frame beta chains were retained. Rows are unified per CDR3 protein, each entry keeping the most common DNA and genes. The sample profile shows just under 500,000 distinct CDR3 sequences; roughly a third of them were found once. The ten top clones hold roughly a sixth of the sample. The chain is encoded by TRBV7-2 joined to TRBJ2-7; the D call could be TRBD1 or TRBD2, with each sharing 5 bases. The starting material was cultured PBMCs, obtained from culture after CMV antigen stimulation. The TCR sequence derives from a human donor in good health (CMV status not recorded). Some clones in this sample may be carry-over from other donors' samples. CDR3 reads: CASSFQGPPYEQYF. The nucleotide sequence is TGTGCCAGCAGCTTCCAGGGACCCCCCTACGAGCAGTACTTC.